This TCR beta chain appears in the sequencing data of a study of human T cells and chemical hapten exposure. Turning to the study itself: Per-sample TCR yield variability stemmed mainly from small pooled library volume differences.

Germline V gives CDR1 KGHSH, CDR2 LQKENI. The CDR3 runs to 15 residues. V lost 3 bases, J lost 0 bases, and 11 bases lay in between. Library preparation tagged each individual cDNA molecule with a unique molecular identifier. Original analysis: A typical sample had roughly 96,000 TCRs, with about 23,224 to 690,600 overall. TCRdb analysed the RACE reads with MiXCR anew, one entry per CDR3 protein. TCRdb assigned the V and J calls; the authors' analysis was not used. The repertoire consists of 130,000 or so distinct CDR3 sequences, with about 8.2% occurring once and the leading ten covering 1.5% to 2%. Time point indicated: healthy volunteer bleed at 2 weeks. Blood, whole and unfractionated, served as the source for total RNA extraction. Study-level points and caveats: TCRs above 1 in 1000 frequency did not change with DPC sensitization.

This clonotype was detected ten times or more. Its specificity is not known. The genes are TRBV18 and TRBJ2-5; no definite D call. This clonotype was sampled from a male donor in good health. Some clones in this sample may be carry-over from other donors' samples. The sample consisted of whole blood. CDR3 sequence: CASSPPGRYQETQYF. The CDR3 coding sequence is TGTGCCAGCTCACCGCCGGGCAGGTACCAAGAGACCCAGTACTTC.